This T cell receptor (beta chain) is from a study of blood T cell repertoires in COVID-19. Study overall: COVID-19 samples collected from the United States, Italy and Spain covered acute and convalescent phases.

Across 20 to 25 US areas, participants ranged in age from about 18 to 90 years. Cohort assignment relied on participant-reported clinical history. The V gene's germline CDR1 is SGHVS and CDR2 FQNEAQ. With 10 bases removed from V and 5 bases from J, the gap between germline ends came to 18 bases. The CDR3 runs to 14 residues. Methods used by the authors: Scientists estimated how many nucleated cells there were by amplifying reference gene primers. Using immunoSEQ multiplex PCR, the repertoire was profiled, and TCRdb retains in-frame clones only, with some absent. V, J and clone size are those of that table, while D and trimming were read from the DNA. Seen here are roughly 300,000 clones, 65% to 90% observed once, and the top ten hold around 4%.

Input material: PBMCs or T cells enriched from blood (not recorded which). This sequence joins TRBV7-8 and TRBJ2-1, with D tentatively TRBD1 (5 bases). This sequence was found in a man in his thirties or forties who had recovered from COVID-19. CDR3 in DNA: TGTGCCATCCCTCTGGTTCAGGGAAACAATGAGCAGTTCTTC. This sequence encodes CAIPLVQGNNEQFF.